The present T cell receptor beta chain was sequenced within a study of T cells expressing NK-cell markers (dated by TCRdb to 2019 to 2021). Background on the whole study: TCR beta-chain repertoires were profiled in sorted CD3+CD56+NKG2C+, CD3+CD56+NKG2C- and CD3+CD56-NKG2C+ T-cell subsets from eight donors. Of the eight sequenced donors, seven were found to be HCMV-seropositive and one was found to be HCMV-seronegative. Randomly selected healthy volunteers, three men and five women, were used as the eight sequenced donors. Libraries were sequenced as 2 x 150 bp reads on Illumina HiSeq 2000/2500, MiSeq or NextSeq.

Sequenced using an Illumina HiSeq 2000. TCR beta cDNA libraries were prepared using 5'RACE template switching, which introduced a universal primer site and unique molecular identifiers. cDNA synthesis was primed from the TCR beta constant segment, followed by two successive PCR amplification steps. The study's processing was this. MIGEC was used to demultiplex reads and group reads by UMI, and MiTCR was used to assemble and quantify clonotypes. To exclude erroneous sequences, any TCR cDNA sequence not supported by at least two reads was discarded. The tcR package was used for downstream repertoire analysis, and clonotypes were matched between fractions using CDR3 nucleotide sequence together with V segment. VDJmatch was used to annotate antigen specificity against VDJdb, with one amino acid substitution in CDR3 permitted. Reads reprocessed by TCRdb are summarized as one entry per CDR3 protein sequence, and DNA is absent. The V and J calls shown here were made by TCRdb, not taken from the authors' results. The record for this sample contains about 460,000 distinct CDR3 sequences. Almost 1.5% of the sample is in the top ten clones.

Overall study results and their limits: It remained unclear whether the expanded NKG2C-expressing T cell clones were specific for HCMV antigens. For roughly six donors, the dominant CD3+CD56+NKG2C+ clonotypes were among the top 10 CD8+ clonotypes and accounted for about 1.0-7.5% of CD8+ T cells. Those dominant clonotypes were again the most abundant among CD3+CD56-NKG2C+ cells in a handful of donors, at 28.3-60.1%.

Remarks on this clonotype: Which antigen it targets is not known.

HCMV serostatus was determined by detecting HCMV-specific IgG in serum with a commercial ELISA kit. Peripheral blood mononuclear cells were isolated from blood by Ficoll density gradient centrifugation. The receptor's source is a woman aged 50 to 60 in good health. Donor details come from another sample of the same person, matched by shared clones. What was sequenced was blood T cells: a sorted CD56 or NKG2C T cell subset, CD4+ or CD8+ T cells, or bulk PBMC T cells (not recorded which).

CDR3 loop: CASSFGSGRITGELFF. The chain links TRBV7-3 with TRBJ2-2; lacking DNA, the TRBD2 call made by TCRdb goes unchecked. CDR1 and CDR2 were assigned from the germline V gene as SGHTA and FQGTGA. The CDR3 sequence holds 16 residues, the cysteine and phenylalanine included. The DNA is unrecorded.